This paragraph covers one TCR beta chain sequence. Profiling relied on immunoSEQ multiplex PCR, and the TCRdb table lists in-frame clones only, not all of them. The profile shows fewer than 15,000 clones, 65% to 90% of them singletons. The germline CDR1 and CDR2 sequences are MGHRA and YSYEKL. V was clipped by 1 base and J by 7 bases; unmatched bases: 10. This CDR3 is built from 17 residues. This sample is part of a study of T cell changes during pregnancy in multiple sclerosis. The chain has TRBV4-1 and TRBJ2-1; 10 bases match TRBD2. This receptor was obtained from a female donor with multiple sclerosis, enrolled in a pregnancy study. Specimen: CD8+ T cells from peripheral blood mononuclear cells, collected in the first trimester of pregnancy. This CDR3 is CASSQAYELAGENEQFF. In nucleotides, the CDR3 is TGCGCCAGCAGCCAAGCTTATGAGCTAGCGGGGGAAAATGAGCAGTTCTTC.